This TCR beta chain derives from a study of blood T cell repertoires in COVID-19. Sequencing used immunoSEQ multiplex PCR; TCRdb keeps in-frame clones, though not all of them. The data show hundreds of thousands of clones, 88% seen once. This CDR3 has 17 amino acids. CDR1 and CDR2 from the germline V gene are MNHNS and SASEGT. V gave up 1 base and J gave up 2 bases; unmatched junction bases: 6. This TCR derives from a man aged 80 or over with acute or convalescent COVID-19. The chain recombines TRBV6-1 with TRBJ2-1; 9 bases are a match to TRBD2. The sample comprised peripheral blood. This CDR3 reads CASSEEGGLAPYNEQFF. The CDR3 DNA is TGTGCCAGCAGTGAAGAGGGAGGACTAGCGCCCTACAATGAGCAGTTCTTC.